This T cell receptor beta chain was sequenced in a study of blood T cell repertoires in COVID-19. This CDR3 region has 16 residues. V was pared by 5 bases and J by 5 bases, with 10 bases of the junction left unmatched. The germline V gene encodes CDR1 PRHDT and CDR2 FYEKMQ (reference sequence). Only in-frame clones appear in the TCRdb table, and some are missing; sequencing was by immunoSEQ multiplex PCR. Of fewer than 65,000 clones in the sample, about 80% were seen once. The V call is TRBV13, the J call TRBJ2-3; 10 bases are a match to TRBD2. The TCR sequence derives from a man in his 60s with acute or convalescent COVID-19. The sequenced sample consisted of peripheral blood. CDR3 sequence: CASSRTIAGGRDTQYF. The CDR3 DNA reads TGTGCCAGCAGCCGTACAATAGCGGGGGGCCGAGATACGCAGTATTTT. Full variable domain (missing parts from reference TRBV13 and TRBJ2-3): AAGVIQSPRHLIKEKRETATLKCYPIPRHDTVYWYQQGPGQDPQFLISFYEKMQSDKGSIPDRFSAQQFSDYHSELNMSSLELGDSALYFCASSRTIAGGRDTQYFGPGTRLTVL.